This paragraph covers one T cell receptor beta chain sequence. Its specificity is unknown. This sample is part of a study of cytomegalovirus exposure and HLA in healthy donors. Points from the study as a whole: A later analysis reportedly found that, within productive TCRs, an Asian-associated ancestry cluster had fewer N-insertions than the mean observed across the 666 donors.

Donors had nominal health at sampling but likely had unrecorded immune exposures. The CDR3 has 12 amino acids. Per the germline V gene, CDR1 is MNHNS and CDR2 is SASEGT. Trimming stripped 8 bases from V and 4 bases from J, with 9 bases between. Amplification used 60 Vbeta primers and 13 Jbeta primers. Produced via immunoSEQ multiplex PCR; TCRdb's table is partial and in-frame only. The data contain around 140,000 clones, 61% of them seen just once; the ten biggest clones take up about 1.7%. Sequencing was done on a sample of PBMCs. The sequence derives from a male donor in good health and CMV-seronegative. The rearrangement joins TRBV6-1 to TRBJ1-5; no firm D call. In nucleotides, the CDR3 is TGTGCCAGCCAATCGGGAAATCAGCCCCAGCATTTT. Translated: CASQSGNQPQHF.